The present entry profiles one T cell receptor beta chain with its context. The antigen is unknown. These data originate in a study of post-analysis software for immune sequencing data. Trimming shortened V by 5 bases and J by 8 bases, and 12 bases separated the two germline ends. The length of the CDR3 is 11 residues. Germline-derived CDR1 and CDR2 are DFQATT and SNEGSKA (reference sequence). Each TCR beta cDNA library carried unique molecular identifiers. TCRdb re-called the PCR reads with MiXCR, one entry per CDR3 protein. The profile shows 800,000 to 950,000 distinct CDR3 sequences, roughly 50% of them singletons. Regarding the study as a whole: Comparison of patients with controls showed roughly five TRBV segments more frequent in patients, TRBV5-6, TRBV5-1 and TRBV20-1 among them. Batch-matched samples strongly co-clustered by F measure.

This chain uses TRBV20-1 with TRBJ1-2, with a tentative D call TRBD1 (5 bases). This clonotype was obtained from a girl aged 5 to 17 with multiple sclerosis. Sequencing was carried out using blood. The CDR3 sequence is CSAWDVGGYTF. The CDR3 nucleotides read TGCAGTGCTTGGGACGTCGGGGGCTACACCTTC.